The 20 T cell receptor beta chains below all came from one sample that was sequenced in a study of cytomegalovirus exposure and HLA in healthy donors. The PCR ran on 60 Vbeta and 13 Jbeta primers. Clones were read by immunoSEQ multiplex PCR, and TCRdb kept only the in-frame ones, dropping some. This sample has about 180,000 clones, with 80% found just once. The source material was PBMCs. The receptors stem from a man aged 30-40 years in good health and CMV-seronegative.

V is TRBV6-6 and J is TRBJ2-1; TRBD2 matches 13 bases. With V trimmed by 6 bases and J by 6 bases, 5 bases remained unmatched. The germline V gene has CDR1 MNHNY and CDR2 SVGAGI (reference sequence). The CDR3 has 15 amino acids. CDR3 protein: CASRGTSGITNEQFF. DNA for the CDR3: TGTGCCAGCAGGGGGACTAGCGGGATAACCAATGAGCAGTTCTTC.

The CDR3 DNA follows: TGCGCCAGCAGCCAAGGGACAGGTGGATATGGGGCCAACGTCCTGACTTTC. Translated, it gives CASSQGTGGYGANVLTF. The chain recombines TRBV5-1 with TRBJ2-6, with TRBD1 matching 8 bases. V dropped 4 bases and J dropped 3; count of bases not matched to a gene: 9. The CDR3 sequence is 17 residues long. Germline loops: CDR1 SGHRS, CDR2 YFSETQ.

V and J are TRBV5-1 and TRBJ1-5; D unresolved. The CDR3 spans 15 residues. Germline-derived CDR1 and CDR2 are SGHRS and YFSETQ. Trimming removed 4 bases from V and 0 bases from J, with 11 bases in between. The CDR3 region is CASSLAGYSNQPQHF. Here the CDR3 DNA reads TGCGCCAGCAGCCTTGCAGGATATAGCAATCAGCCCCAGCATTTT. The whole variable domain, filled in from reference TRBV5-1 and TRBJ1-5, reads KAGVTQTPRYLIKTRGQQVTLSCSPISGHRSVSWYQQTPGQGLQFLFEYFSETQRNKGNFPGRFSGRQFSNSRSEMNVSTLELGDSALYLCASSLAGYSNQPQHFGDGTRLSIL.

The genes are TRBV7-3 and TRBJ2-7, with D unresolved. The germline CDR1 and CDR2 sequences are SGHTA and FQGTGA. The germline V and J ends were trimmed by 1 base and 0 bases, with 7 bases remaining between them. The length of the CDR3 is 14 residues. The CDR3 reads CASSLSGTSYEQYF. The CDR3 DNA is TGTGCCAGCAGCTTAAGCGGCACCTCCTACGAGCAGTACTTC.

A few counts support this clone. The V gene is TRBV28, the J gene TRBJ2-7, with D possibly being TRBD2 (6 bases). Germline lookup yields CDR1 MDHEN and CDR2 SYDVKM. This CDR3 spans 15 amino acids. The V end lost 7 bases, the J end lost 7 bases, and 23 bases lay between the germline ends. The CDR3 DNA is TGTGCCAGCACACCTGACGCGGGGCTGTTCCGGGAGCAGTACTTC. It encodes CASTPDAGLFREQYF.

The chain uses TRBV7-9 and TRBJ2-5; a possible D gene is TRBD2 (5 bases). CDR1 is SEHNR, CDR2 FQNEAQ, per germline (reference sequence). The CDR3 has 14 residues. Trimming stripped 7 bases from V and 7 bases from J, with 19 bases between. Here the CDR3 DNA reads TGTGCCAGCACCCCGTCGGAGATTCGGGGGACCCAGTACTTC. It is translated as CASTPSEIRGTQYF.

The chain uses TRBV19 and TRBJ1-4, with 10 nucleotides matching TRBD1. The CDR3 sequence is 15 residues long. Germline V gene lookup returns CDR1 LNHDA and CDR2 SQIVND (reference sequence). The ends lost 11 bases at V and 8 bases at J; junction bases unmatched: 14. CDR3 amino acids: CACLPAGQGREKLFF. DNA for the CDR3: TGTGCCTGCCTGCCCGCGGGACAGGGGCGGGAAAAACTGTTTTTT.

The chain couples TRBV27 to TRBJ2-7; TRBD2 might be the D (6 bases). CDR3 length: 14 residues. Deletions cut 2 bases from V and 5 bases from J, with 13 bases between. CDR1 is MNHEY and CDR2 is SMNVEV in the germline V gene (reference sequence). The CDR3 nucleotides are TGTGCCAGCAGTTTAGTCCCCGGAGGGGACGAGCAGTACTTC. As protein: CASSLVPGGDEQYF.

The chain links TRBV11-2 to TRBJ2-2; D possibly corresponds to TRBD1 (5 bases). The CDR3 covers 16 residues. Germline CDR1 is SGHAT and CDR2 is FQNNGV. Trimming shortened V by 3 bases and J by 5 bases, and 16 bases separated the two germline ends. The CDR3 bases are TGTGCCAGCAGCTTGGGCAGGAATAAGGGGACCGGGGAGCTGTTTTTT. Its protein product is CASSLGRNKGTGELFF.

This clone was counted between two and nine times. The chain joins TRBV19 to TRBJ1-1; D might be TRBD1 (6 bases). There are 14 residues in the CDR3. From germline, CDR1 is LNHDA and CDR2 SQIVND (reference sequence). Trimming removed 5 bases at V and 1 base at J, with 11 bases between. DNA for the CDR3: TGTGCCAGTAGTTCGGGAGGGGGGAACACTGAAGCTTTCTTT. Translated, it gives CASSSGGGNTEAFF.

Here the CDR3 DNA reads TGTGCCAGCAGTTTCGCCCCTGCAGGCGAACCCCTCCACTTT. Protein sequence: CASSFAPAGEPLHF. The chain employs TRBV27 and TRBJ1-6, with unresolved D. Trimming left V 3 bases short and J 12 bases short, with 15 bases between. CDR1 MNHEY and CDR2 SMNVEV come from the germline V gene (reference sequence). The CDR3 loop spans 14 amino acids.

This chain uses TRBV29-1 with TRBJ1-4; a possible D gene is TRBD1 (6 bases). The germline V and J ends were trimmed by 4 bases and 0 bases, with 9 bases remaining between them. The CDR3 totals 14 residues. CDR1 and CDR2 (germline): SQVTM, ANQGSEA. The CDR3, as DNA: TGCAGCGTTGGGGGGGGCGCAACTAATGAAAAACTGTTTTTT. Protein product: CSVGGGATNEKLFF.

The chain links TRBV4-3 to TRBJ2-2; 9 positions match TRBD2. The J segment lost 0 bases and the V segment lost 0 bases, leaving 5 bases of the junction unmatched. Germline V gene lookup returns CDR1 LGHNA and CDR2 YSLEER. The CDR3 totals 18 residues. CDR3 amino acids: CASSQDRLAGSNTGELFF. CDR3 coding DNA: TGCGCCAGCAGCCAAGATCGGCTAGCGGGGTCGAACACCGGGGAGCTGTTTTTT.

The CDR3 sequence is CASSQDPGVPDTQYF. The CDR3 DNA reads as TGCGCCAGCAGCCAAGATCCGGGGGTCCCAGATACGCAGTATTTT. The chain combines TRBV4-3 with TRBJ2-3; D is perhaps TRBD2 (6 bases). Germline-derived CDR1 and CDR2 are LGHNA and YSLEER. Trimming took 0 bases from V and 4 from J, leaving 11 bases between them. The length of the CDR3 is 15 residues.

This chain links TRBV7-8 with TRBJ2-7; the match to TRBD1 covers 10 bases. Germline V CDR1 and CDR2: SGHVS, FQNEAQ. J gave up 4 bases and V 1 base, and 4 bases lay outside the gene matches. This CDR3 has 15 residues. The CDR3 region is CASSLDPGQGYEQYF. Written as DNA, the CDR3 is TGTGCCAGCAGCTTAGACCCGGGACAGGGGTACGAGCAGTACTTC.

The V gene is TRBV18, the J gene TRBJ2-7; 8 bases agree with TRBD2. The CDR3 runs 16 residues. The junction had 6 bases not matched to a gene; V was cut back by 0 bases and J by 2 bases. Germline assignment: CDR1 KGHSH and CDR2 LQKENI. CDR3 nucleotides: TGTGCCAGCTCACCACCCGGGACTAGTGGAACCTACGAGCAGTACTTC. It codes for CASSPPGTSGTYEQYF.

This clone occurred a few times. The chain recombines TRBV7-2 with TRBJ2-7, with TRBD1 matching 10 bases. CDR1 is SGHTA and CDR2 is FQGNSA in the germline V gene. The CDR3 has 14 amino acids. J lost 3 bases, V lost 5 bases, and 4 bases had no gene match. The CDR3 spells CASSPGTGVYEQYF. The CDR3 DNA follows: TGTGCCAGCAGCCCAGGGACAGGGGTCTACGAGCAGTACTTC. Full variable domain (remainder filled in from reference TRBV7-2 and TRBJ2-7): GAGVSQSPSNKVTEKGKDVELRCDPISGHTALYWYRQSLGQGLEFLIYFQGNSAPDKSGLPSDRFSAERTGGSVSTLTIQRTQQEDSAVYLCASSPGTGVYEQYFGPGTRLTVT.

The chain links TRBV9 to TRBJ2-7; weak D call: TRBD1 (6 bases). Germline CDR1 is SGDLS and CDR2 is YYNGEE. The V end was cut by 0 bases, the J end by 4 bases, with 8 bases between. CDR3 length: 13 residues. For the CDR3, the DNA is TGTGCCAGCAGCGTAGATCAGGGGTACGAGCAGTACTTC. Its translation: CASSVDQGYEQYF.

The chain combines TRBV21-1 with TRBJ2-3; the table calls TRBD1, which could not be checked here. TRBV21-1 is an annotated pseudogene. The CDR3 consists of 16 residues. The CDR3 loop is CASSKGRDRVEDTQYF. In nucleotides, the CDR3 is TGTGCCAGCAGCAAGGGACGGGACAGGGTGGAAGATACGCAGTATTTT.

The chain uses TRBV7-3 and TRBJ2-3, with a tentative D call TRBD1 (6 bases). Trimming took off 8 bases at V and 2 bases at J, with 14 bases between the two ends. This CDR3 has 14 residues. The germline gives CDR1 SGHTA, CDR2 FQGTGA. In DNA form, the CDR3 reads TGTGCCAGCGCGCGACAGGCCTCCACAGATACGCAGTATTTT. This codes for CASARQASTDTQYF.